Included here is one T cell receptor beta chain sequence, with context. The germline CDR1 and CDR2 sequences are SGHDT and YYEEEE. The CDR3 is 15 residues long. The V end lost 4 bases, the J end lost 6 bases, and 20 bases lay between the germline ends. The sample belongs to a study of cytomegalovirus exposure and HLA in healthy donors. Amplification used 60 Vbeta primers and 13 Jbeta primers. Sequencing was performed with immunoSEQ multiplex PCR; in TCRdb, only in-frame clones are kept and a portion is missing. The repertoire consists of around 150,000 clones, with 70% to 80% occurring once and the leading ten covering 3.5% to 4.5%.

The source of this sequence is a man aged 25-40 years in good health and CMV-seropositive. The chain recombines TRBV5-6 with TRBJ2-7, with D possibly TRBD2 on 6 matching bases. What was sequenced was PBMCs. The CDR3 coding sequence is TGTGCCAGCAGCCCCGATTGGCCGGCCGGGGGCGAGCAGTACTTC. It yields the protein CASSPDWPAGGEQYF.